These T cell receptor beta chains were read from a single sample in a study of cytomegalovirus exposure and HLA in healthy donors. Profiled with immunoSEQ multiplex PCR; TCRdb holds only in-frame clones, not every one. Altogether roughly 120,000 clones are present, roughly 82% being singletons, with the ten largest covering 3.7%. The specimen sequenced was PBMCs. The receptor set was obtained from a human donor in good health. Each CDR3 is given with its conserved first and last residue. The order of the fields is V gene, J gene, clone size, CDR3 length, D gene, CDR3 protein, CDR3 DNA. D genes are given only for firm matches. A clone size is listed for some rows: how often the clone was seen (once, few, many), or a class if it is expanded.

>TRBV5-4|TRBJ2-6|-|17|-
CASSRGLIASGANVLTF
TGTGCCAGCAGCCGGGGACTTATAGCCTCTGGGGCCAACGTCCTGACTTTC
>TRBV5-1|TRBJ1-1|-|13|TRBD1
CASSLAGTVEAFF
TGCGCCAGCAGCTTGGCTGGGACAGTTGAAGCTTTCTTT
>TRBV19|TRBJ1-5|-|15|TRBD1
CATVSGTGVGQPQHF
TGTGCCACCGTATCCGGGACAGGGGTCGGCCAGCCCCAGCATTTT
>TRBV28|TRBJ1-2|-|15|TRBD1
CASSPTGGLRNGYTF
TGTGCCAGCAGTCCAACAGGGGGCCTCCGCAATGGCTACACCTTC
>TRBV6-1|TRBJ2-1|-|17|-
CASSDPATGEGPNEQFF
TGTGCCAGCAGTGATCCGGCTACCGGCGAGGGCCCCAATGAGCAGTTCTTC
>TRBV7-9|TRBJ2-7|-|14|TRBD1
CSSSSGTGAREQYF
TGTTCCAGCAGCTCCGGGACAGGGGCGAGGGAGCAGTACTTC
>TRBV2|TRBJ1-1|once|15|TRBD1
CASTHTGTANTEAFF
TGTGCCAGCACTCACACCGGGACAGCGAACACTGAAGCTTTCTTT
>TRBV28|TRBJ1-3|-|16|TRBD1
CASSLPTTGSGNTIYF
TGTGCCAGCAGTTTGCCGACGACAGGGTCTGGAAACACCATATATTTT
>TRBV6-5|TRBJ2-7|few|15|-
CASSSWTADSYEQYF
TGTGCCAGCAGTTCCTGGACAGCTGATTCCTACGAGCAGTACTTC
>TRBV7-9|TRBJ2-7|-|12|-
CASSPGTYEQYF
TGTGCCAGCAGTCCCGGGACCTACGAGCAGTACTTC
>TRBV5-1|TRBJ2-5|-|11|-
CASSSGGTQYF
TGCGCCAGCAGCTCAGGAGGGACCCAGTACTTC
>TRBV10-2|TRBJ2-2|-|18|TRBD2
CASSETSGRARGAGELFF
TGCGCCAGCAGTGAGACTAGCGGGAGGGCCCGTGGGGCCGGGGAGCTGTTTTTT
>TRBV27|TRBJ1-2|-|14|TRBD1
CASSPRTGELGYTF
TGTGCCAGCAGTCCGCGGACAGGGGAACTTGGCTACACCTTC
>TRBV20-1|TRBJ1-2|few|11|TRBD1
CSLEDRGGYTF
TGCAGTCTAGAGGACAGGGGTGGCTACACCTTC
>TRBV19|TRBJ2-1|-|16|TRBD2
CASSIASRGSWNEQFF
TGTGCCAGTAGTATAGCTTCCCGCGGGAGTTGGAATGAGCAGTTCTTC
>TRBV2|TRBJ2-1|-|17|TRBD1
CASSESPGTGSYNEQFF
TGTGCCAGCAGTGAAAGCCCCGGGACAGGTTCCTACAATGAGCAGTTCTTC
>TRBV28|TRBJ1-2|-|15|TRBD1
CASSSIQGMGSGYTF
TGTGCCAGCAGCTCCATACAGGGGATGGGGAGTGGCTACACCTTC
>TRBV9|TRBJ1-1|few|14|-
CASSTRLEGTEAFF
TGTGCCAGCAGCACACGACTGGAGGGCACTGAAGCTTTCTTT
>TRBV5-1|TRBJ2-2|-|20|TRBD2
CASSPRLAGALNSNTGELFF
TGCGCCAGCAGCCCAAGACTAGCGGGAGCGCTAAATTCGAACACCGGGGAGCTGTTTTTT
>TRBV5-3|TRBJ1-1|-|16|-
CARSLGSLGQNTEAFF
TGTGCCAGAAGCTTGGGGTCCCTGGGACAGAACACTGAAGCTTTCTTT
>TRBV15|TRBJ1-3|few|15|TRBD1
CATSPGTVTGNTIYF
TGTGCCACCAGCCCCGGGACAGTGACTGGAAACACCATATATTTT
>TRBV2|TRBJ2-3|-|14|TRBD2
CASQTSGGADTQYF
TGTGCCAGTCAGACTAGCGGGGGCGCAGATACGCAGTATTTT
>TRBV7-2|TRBJ2-7|-|16|-
CASSLVAVGGQREQYF
TGTGCCAGCAGCTTAGTGGCGGTGGGGGGGCAAAGAGAGCAGTACTTC
>TRBV14|TRBJ2-1|-|15|TRBD2
CASSQLSGKGNEQFF
TGTGCCAGCAGCCAACTTAGCGGGAAGGGTAATGAGCAGTTCTTC
>TRBV5-1|TRBJ2-1|-|16|TRBD2
CASSLSTSGKYNEQFF
TGCGCCAGCAGCCTATCGACTAGCGGCAAGTACAATGAGCAGTTCTTC
>TRBV6-1|TRBJ2-5|-|15|TRBD2
CASRSLAGVQETQYF
TGTGCCAGCAGGTCTTTAGCGGGAGTACAAGAGACCCAGTACTTC
>TRBV6-1|TRBJ2-5|-|18|-
CASSETYLPAGSQETQYF
TGTGCCAGCAGTGAAACCTATTTGCCGGCCGGGAGCCAAGAGACCCAGTACTTC
>TRBV27|TRBJ1-1|-|15|TRBD1
CASSLRGHPNTEAFF
TGTGCCAGCAGTCTGAGGGGGCACCCGAACACTGAAGCTTTCTTT
>TRBV4-2|TRBJ2-5|-|16|TRBD2
CASSQVTAGGVETQYF
TGTGCCAGCAGCCAAGTGACGGCGGGAGGAGTGGAGACCCAGTACTTC
>TRBV12-2|TRBJ2-7|-|17|-
CASRLGFRGTGSYEQYF
TGTGCAAGTCGCTTAGGTTTTAGGGGGACAGGCTCCTACGAGCAGTACTTC
>TRBV4-1|TRBJ1-5|-|15|TRBD1
CASSQWTGESQPQHF
TGCGCCAGCAGCCAATGGACAGGGGAGAGTCAGCCCCAGCATTTT
>TRBV5-5|TRBJ1-1|once|14|TRBD1
CASSQGQGFTEAFF
TGTGCCAGCAGCCAGGGACAGGGTTTTACTGAAGCTTTCTTT
>TRBV5-4|TRBJ2-3|once|17|TRBD2
CASSLTRLAGGPDTQYF
TGTGCCAGCAGCTTGACAAGACTAGCGGGAGGGCCAGATACGCAGTATTTT